Shown below are 27 T cell receptor beta chains from a single sample sequenced in a study of CD8+ T cells in alopecia areata. Regarding treatment: oral pan-JAK inhibitor, 5-10 mg twice daily. As the sequencing template, cDNA was produced by extracting RNA and reverse transcribing it. The data were produced by immunoSEQ multiplex PCR, yet TCRdb's version contains in-frame clones alone and is incomplete. The sample lists about 120,000 clones; 53% were seen once. The sample here was CD4+ T cells sorted from blood, taken at week 4, from a patient treated with tofacitinib. The source of these receptors is a human donor with alopecia areata.

This chain uses TRBV12-5 with TRBJ2-4; D uncertain. The germline V gene has CDR1 LGHNT and CDR2 FRNRAP. The CDR3 is 12 residues long. V was cut by 5 bases and J by 5 bases, with 7 bases left in between. The CDR3 spells CASGKRENIQYF. CDR3 nucleotide sequence: TGTGCTAGTGGTAAAAGAGAAAACATTCAGTACTTC.

This clone was detected a few times. The V call is TRBV9, the J call TRBJ1-3; D is unclear. The germline CDR1 and CDR2 sequences are SGDLS and YYNGEE. The V and J ends lost 0 bases and 0 bases respectively, with 7 bases between them. The CDR3 loop spans 15 amino acids. In nucleotides, the CDR3 is TGTGCCAGCAGCGTAGAGAGTGTCTCTGGAAACACCATATATTTT. This encodes CASSVESVSGNTIYF.

The chain carries TRBV30 and TRBJ1-2; D remains ambiguous. V shed 4 bases and J shed 8 bases, with 14 bases lying between them. The CDR3 is 12 amino acids. Germline values: CDR1 GTSNPN, CDR2 SVGIG (reference sequence). The CDR3 DNA reads TGTGCCTGGATGGTCCCCAGGAGGGGCTACACCTTC. This sequence encodes CAWMVPRRGYTF.

This clone has a single count. V gene TRBV7-6 combines with J gene TRBJ2-1; 9 bases align to TRBD2. Germline V gives CDR1 SGHVS, CDR2 FNYEAQ. There are 16 residues in the CDR3. Trimming removed 2 bases from V and 7 bases from J; junction bases left unmatched: 9. In DNA, the CDR3 is TGTGCCAGCAGCTTAATGGCTAGCGGGGTTAGGAATGAGCAGTTCTTC. Its protein is CASSLMASGVRNEQFF. Combining the CDR3 with reference TRBV7-6 and TRBJ2-1 gives the whole variable domain GAGVSQSPRYKVTKRGQDVALRCDPISGHVSLYWYRQALGQGPEFLTYFNYEAQQDKSGLPNDRFSAERPEGSISTLTIQRTEQRDSAMYRCASSLMASGVRNEQFFGPGTRLTVL.

The genes are TRBV30 and TRBJ1-1; D ambiguous. The germline V gene has CDR1 GTSNPN and CDR2 SVGIG (reference sequence). The CDR3 is made up of 13 amino acids. The V end was cut by 2 bases, the J end by 0 bases, with 7 bases between. As DNA, the CDR3 is TGTGCCTGGAGTAACATGATGAACACTGAAGCTTTCTTT. Amino acid sequence: CAWSNMMNTEAFF.

The chain has TRBV5-1 and TRBJ2-7; a weak D match, TRBD2 (6 bases). The CDR3 runs 14 residues. Germline CDR1 is SGHRS and CDR2 is YFSETQ. The ends were cut back, 4 bases at V and 2 bases at J, with 13 bases in the middle. The CDR3 sequence is CASSGGTATYEQYF. CDR3 bases: TGCGCCAGCAGCGGCGGGACGGCCACCTACGAGCAGTACTTC.

This chain connects TRBV18 to TRBJ1-1; the D gene is possibly TRBD1 (5 bases). CDR3 length: 13 amino acids. V was shortened by 4 bases and J by 8 bases, with 14 bases between the two germline ends. CDR1 is KGHSH and CDR2 is LQKENI in the germline V gene. CDR3 sequence: CASSRLTEQEAFF. The CDR3 bases are TGTGCCAGCTCACGGCTGACAGAGCAAGAAGCTTTCTTT.

The chain employs TRBV29-1 and TRBJ2-2; D unresolved. V lost 7 bases and J lost 5, with 14 bases in between. Germline loops: CDR1 SQVTM, CDR2 ANQGSEA. The CDR3 is made up of 13 amino acids. The CDR3 sequence is CSAQRSRTGELFF. The DNA for the CDR3 is TGCAGCGCCCAAAGGTCCAGGACCGGGGAGCTGTTTTTT.

This clone turned up a few times. In DNA, the CDR3 is TGTGCCAGCAGCCGCCTCACCGACAGGGTCCACGAGCAGTACTTC. Protein sequence: CASSRLTDRVHEQYF. This chain connects TRBV14 to TRBJ2-7, with 7 bases aligning to TRBD1. The CDR3 has 15 residues. Trimming at V came to 4 bases and at J to 5 bases, leaving 11 bases not matched to a gene. Germline V CDR1 and CDR2: SGHDN, FVKESK.

This chain joins TRBV11-2 and TRBJ2-7, with 8 bases that match TRBD1. J was trimmed by 0 bases and V by 5 bases; bases with no gene match: 12. The V gene's germline CDR1 is SGHAT and CDR2 FQNNGV. CDR3 length: 17 residues. The CDR3 nucleotides read TGTGCCAGCAGCCCAAATAAGGACAGGGCAAGCTCCTACGAGCAGTACTTC. Its protein product is CASSPNKDRASSYEQYF.

The chain uses TRBV29-1 and TRBJ2-7; D gene uncertain. Per germline, CDR1 SQVTM and CDR2 ANQGSEA. V lost 0 bases and J 2 bases, leaving 8 bases between the germline ends. This CDR3 region has 13 residues. CDR3 nucleotides: TGCAGCGTTGAAGACAACGGCCCCTACGAGCAGTACTTC. It yields the protein CSVEDNGPYEQYF.

The sample holds a few counts of this clone. This chain links TRBV10-2 with TRBJ2-2; D unclear. V lost 0 bases, J lost 6 bases, and 8 bases lay in between. The germline V gene encodes CDR1 WSHSY and CDR2 SAAADI. The CDR3 loop spans 14 amino acids. The CDR3 nucleotides read TGCGCCAGCAGTGAGTCGAAGGGTGCCGGGGAGCTGTTTTTT. Protein sequence: CASSESKGAGELFF.

This chain links TRBV4-1 with TRBJ2-1; D is unclear. Per germline, CDR1 MGHRA and CDR2 YSYEKL. This CDR3 spans 16 amino acids. Trimming shortened V by 1 base and J by 1 base, and 11 bases separated the two germline ends. The CDR3 loop is CASSQVDLVSYNEQFF. The CDR3 DNA follows: TGCGCCAGCAGCCAAGTTGACCTCGTGTCCTACAATGAGCAGTTCTTC.

This clone came up a few times. The V call is TRBV30, the J call TRBJ2-1, with 10 bases lining up with TRBD2. The length of the CDR3 is 15 residues. The J segment lost 8 bases and the V segment lost 0 bases, leaving 7 bases of the junction unmatched. CDR1 and CDR2 (germline): GTSNPN, SVGIG (reference sequence). DNA of the CDR3: TGTGCCTGGAGTGTATTGAGCGGGGGGGCAGATGAGCAGTTCTTC. This sequence encodes CAWSVLSGGADEQFF.

This clone was observed a handful of times. The chain employs TRBV29-1 and TRBJ1-5; possibly TRBD1 for D (6 bases). CDR3 size: 13 residues. CDR1 SQVTM and CDR2 ANQGSEA come from the germline V gene. The V and J ends lost 7 bases and 6 bases respectively, with 16 bases between them. The CDR3 DNA reads as TGCAGCGCCGGTGAACAGGGCGGTCAGCCCCAGCATTTT. Protein: CSAGEQGGQPQHF.

Only a few counts were recorded for this clone. Different DNA sequences within this sample yield the same CDR3. CDR3 in DNA: TGTGCCAGCAGCCTCTACACAGATACGCAGTATTTT. It is translated as CASSLYTDTQYF. The chain uses TRBV7-2 and TRBJ2-3; D gene uncertain. The CDR3 is made up of 12 amino acids. V lost 5 bases and J lost 2, with 5 bases in between. The germline CDR1 and CDR2 sequences are SGHTA and FQGNSA.

A few counts support this clone. Other nucleotide sequences in the sample specify the same CDR3. The V call is TRBV29-1, the J call TRBJ2-1; D is undetermined. Looked up from germline, CDR1 is SQVTM and CDR2 is ANQGSEA. V lost 4 bases to trimming and J lost 4 bases, with 2 bases between them. The CDR3 sequence is 10 residues long. The CDR3 DNA sequence: TGCAGCGTTGGGTACAATGAGCAGTTCTTC. Protein product: CSVGYNEQFF.

Here the CDR3 DNA reads TGTGCCTGGAGTGTACAGGCGAACACTGAAGCTTTCTTT. Translation gives CAWSVQANTEAFF. The J gene is TRBJ1-1, the V gene TRBV30; weak D call: TRBD1 (5 bases). V dropped 0 bases and J dropped 1 base, with 6 bases sitting between them. CDR1 is GTSNPN and CDR2 is SVGIG in the germline V gene (reference sequence). This CDR3 region has 13 residues.

The rearrangement uses TRBV29-1 and TRBJ2-2; D may correspond to TRBD1 or TRBD2 (5 bases each). Per the germline V gene, CDR1 is SQVTM and CDR2 is ANQGSEA. This CDR3 is built from 14 residues. V dropped 7 bases and J dropped 6 bases, with 18 bases sitting between them. The chain's CDR3 is CSASGTPRAGELFF. The DNA for the CDR3 is TGCAGCGCCTCCGGGACCCCCCGAGCCGGGGAGCTGTTTTTT.

The chain joins TRBV30 to TRBJ1-2, with 9 bases lining up with TRBD1. Germline loops: CDR1 GTSNPN, CDR2 SVGIG (reference sequence). The CDR3 consists of 13 residues. The V and J ends lost 3 bases and 4 bases, in that order; junction bases with no gene match: 3. The CDR3 protein is CAWRGGQGYGYTF. In DNA form, the CDR3 reads TGTGCCTGGAGGGGGGGACAGGGCTATGGCTACACCTTC.

J is TRBJ2-7 and V is TRBV5-1; D uncertain. The CDR3 is 14 amino acids. Germline V CDR1 and CDR2: SGHRS, YFSETQ. Trimming took off 3 bases at V and 0 bases at J, with 10 bases between the two ends. Here the CDR3 DNA reads TGCGCCAGCAGCTCAAGCAGATCCTCCTACGAGCAGTACTTC. Protein product: CASSSSRSSYEQYF.

This chain links TRBV6-1 with TRBJ2-3, with 7 bases matching TRBD1. The CDR3 totals 13 residues. The V and J ends lost 11 bases and 0 bases, in that order; junction bases with no gene match: 5. Germline lookup yields CDR1 MNHNS and CDR2 SASEGT. The CDR3 reads CAHSRGSTDTQYF. Here the CDR3 DNA reads TGTGCCCATTCCAGGGGGAGCACAGATACGCAGTATTTT.

CDR3 amino acids: CASSPGTAGSYEQYF. The CDR3, as DNA: TGTGCCAGCAGTCCAGGGACAGCCGGGAGCTACGAGCAGTACTTC. J is TRBJ2-7 and V is TRBV27; D may be TRBD1 (7 bases). Germline V gene data show CDR1 as MNHEY and CDR2 as SMNVEV (reference sequence). The V end lost 5 bases, the J end lost 3 bases, and 17 bases lay between the germline ends. The length of the CDR3 is 15 residues.

The CDR3 nucleotides read TGCGCCAGCGGAGACTACGAGCAGTACTTC. Protein: CASGDYEQYF. The chain joins TRBV5-1 to TRBJ2-7, with D hard to call. The CDR3 spans 10 residues. Germline CDR1 reads SGHRS; CDR2 reads YFSETQ. Trimming cost V 7 bases and J 3 bases, with 5 bases left between them.

This chain uses TRBV29-1 with TRBJ1-5, with a tentative D call TRBD1 (5 bases). The CDR3 has 13 residues. Germline CDR1 SQVTM, CDR2 ANQGSEA. The V end lost 4 bases, the J end lost 0 bases, and 7 bases lay between the germline ends. The CDR3 nucleotides read TGCAGCGTTGTCGGGGGTAGCAATCAGCCCCAGCATTTT. It codes for CSVVGGSNQPQHF.

Details on this clone: At the DNA level, this CDR3 is encoded by other sequences in the same sample as well. J is TRBJ1-1 and V is TRBV29-1; D possibly corresponds to TRBD1 (5 bases). V was trimmed by 5 bases and J by 0 bases, leaving 10 bases between them. This CDR3 has 13 amino acids. Germline values: CDR1 SQVTM, CDR2 ANQGSEA. CDR3 DNA: TGCAGCGTTCAGGGCAGGATGAACACTGAAGCTTTCTTT. Translated: CSVQGRMNTEAFF. The full variable domain, with the rest looked up from reference TRBV29-1 and TRBJ1-1, is SAVISQKPSRDICQRGTSLTIQCQVDSQVTMMFWYRQQPGQSLTLIATANQGSEATYESGFVIDKFPISRPNLTFSTLTVSNMSPEDSSIYLCSVQGRMNTEAFFGQGTRLTVV.

This clone was seen more than once but under ten times. The CDR3 sequence: CASSSPGQGRNQPQHF. The CDR3 nucleotides are TGTGCCAGCAGTTCTCCGGGACAGGGTAGAAATCAGCCCCAGCATTTT. V is TRBV6-5 and J is TRBJ1-5; TRBD1 matches 9 bases. There are 16 residues in the CDR3. The V gene's germline CDR1 is MNHEY and CDR2 SVGAGI. J gave up 4 bases and V 4 bases, and 8 bases lay outside the gene matches.